This passage covers 12 T cell receptor beta chains from one sample sequenced in a study of cytomegalovirus exposure and HLA in healthy donors. It was with 60 Vbeta and 13 Jbeta primers that the PCR ran. Produced via immunoSEQ multiplex PCR; TCRdb's table is partial and in-frame only. The sample has around 98,000 clones; around 80% are singletons. The source material was PBMCs. These receptors were obtained from a man aged 35 to 55 in good health and CMV-seronegative.

The chain links TRBV10-3 to TRBJ2-7, with 8 nucleotides matching TRBD1. V gave up 5 bases and J gave up 2 bases; unmatched junction bases: 8. CDR1 ENHRY and CDR2 SYGVKD come from the germline V gene. The CDR3 is 15 amino acids. DNA of the CDR3: TGTGCCATCAGTCGTGGGGACAGGCAACCCTACGAGCAGTACTTC. This sequence encodes CAISRGDRQPYEQYF.

This clone has only a few counts. The V and J genes are TRBV5-8 and TRBJ1-2; a weak D match, TRBD1 (6 bases). CDR3 length: 13 residues. Trimming took off 4 bases at V and 7 bases at J, with 14 bases between the two ends. Germline V CDR1 and CDR2: SGHTS, YDEGEE. CDR3 coding DNA: TGTGCCAGCAGCATAGTAAAAGGGGGTGGCTACACCTTC. Its protein product is CASSIVKGGGYTF.

The V and J genes are TRBV5-4 and TRBJ2-5, with a weak D call TRBD2 (5 bases). The DNA end lines up better with TRBJ2-7; the J call may be wrong. This CDR3 comprises 15 residues. CDR1 SGHNT and CDR2 YYREEE come from the germline V gene (reference sequence). The CDR3 bases are TGTGCCAGCAGCGACCACACCGACTACCTCTACGAGCAGTACTTC. Translation gives CASSDHTDYLYEQYF.

V gene TRBV7-8 combines with J gene TRBJ1-5; TRBD1 agrees at 7 bases. CDR3 length: 19 residues. The germline V gene encodes CDR1 SGHVS and CDR2 FQNEAQ. V lost 4 bases, J lost 0 bases, and 15 bases stayed unmatched. The CDR3 loop reads CASSSPFWDSLSSNQPQHF. As DNA, the CDR3 is TGTGCCAGCAGCTCACCTTTCTGGGACAGCCTTAGTAGCAATCAGCCCCAGCATTTT.

The chain links TRBV2 to TRBJ2-3; no firm D call. The CDR3 extends over 16 amino acids. From germline, CDR1 is SNHLY and CDR2 FYNNEI. Trimming took 3 bases from V and 0 from J, leaving 13 bases between them. The CDR3 DNA sequence: TGTGCCAGCAGTGAGGGCACCTCTCCTAGCACAGATACGCAGTATTTT. It specifies CASSEGTSPSTDTQYF.

The chain uses TRBV6-5 and TRBJ2-7; 8 nucleotides align to TRBD1. The CDR3 runs to 13 residues. V gave up 7 bases and J gave up 7 bases; unmatched junction bases: 9. Germline V lookup: CDR1 MNHEY, CDR2 SVGAGI. The CDR3 reads CASKRQGLGEQYF. In nucleotides, the CDR3 is TGTGCCAGCAAGCGACAGGGGCTTGGGGAGCAGTACTTC.

The rearrangement joins TRBV6-5 to TRBJ1-3; the D is unclear. Germline V gives CDR1 MNHEY, CDR2 SVGAGI. The V end lost 6 bases, the J end lost 3 bases, and 12 bases lay between the germline ends. The CDR3 loop spans 14 amino acids. This chain's CDR3 is CASSPSGVGNTIYF. In DNA, the CDR3 is TGTGCCAGCAGCCCCTCCGGGGTTGGAAACACCATATATTTT.

The rearrangement joins TRBV5-4 to TRBJ1-5; the D is unclear. Germline values: CDR1 SGHNT, CDR2 YYREEE (reference sequence). V was pared by 8 bases and J by 7 bases, with 7 bases between. The CDR3 has 10 amino acids. Here the CDR3 reads CASPGQPQHF. In nucleotides, the CDR3 is TGTGCCAGTCCGGGGCAGCCCCAGCATTTT.

This chain uses TRBV10-3 with TRBJ2-3; TRBD1 aligns across 8 bases. Germline-derived CDR1 and CDR2 are ENHRY and SYGVKD. The J segment lost 2 bases and the V segment lost 2 bases, leaving 3 bases of the junction unmatched. This CDR3 comprises 15 residues. The CDR3 sequence is CAISEGTGDTDTQYF. As DNA, the CDR3 is TGTGCCATCAGTGAGGGGACAGGAGACACAGATACGCAGTATTTT.

The CDR3 here is CASREGDYSHEQYF. Written as DNA, the CDR3 is TGTGCCAGCAGAGAGGGGGATTACTCACACGAGCAGTACTTC. The gene calls are TRBV28 and TRBJ2-7; tentatively, D is TRBD1 (6 bases). CDR3 length: 14 amino acids. Looked up from germline, CDR1 is MDHEN and CDR2 is SYDVKM. Between the trimmed V and J ends, which lost 6 bases and 5 bases, there was a span of 17 bases.

V is TRBV19 and J is TRBJ2-2, with D perhaps matching TRBD1 (6 bases). With 5 bases removed from V and 7 bases from J, the gap between germline ends came to 17 bases. The germline gives CDR1 LNHDA, CDR2 SQIVND (reference sequence). The CDR3 spans 15 residues. In DNA form, the CDR3 reads TGTGCCAGTAGTGTCCGGACAGCCAGGGGCGGGGAGCTGTTTTTT. Its translation is CASSVRTARGGELFF.

This sequence joins TRBV14 and TRBJ2-7, with D possibly TRBD1 on 6 matching bases. The CDR3 length is 15 residues. Germline-derived CDR1 and CDR2 are SGHDN and FVKESK. V gave up 1 base and J gave up 3 bases, with 13 bases separating them. The DNA for the CDR3 is TGTGCCAGCAGCCAAGCCGGGACACCCCTCTACGAGCAGTACTTC. It specifies CASSQAGTPLYEQYF. Filled out from reference TRBV14 and TRBJ2-7, the complete variable domain reads EAGVTQFPSHSVIEKGQTVTLRCDPISGHDNLYWYRRVMGKEIKFLLHFVKESKQDESGMPNNRFLAERTGGTYSTLKVQPAELEDSGVYFCASSQAGTPLYEQYFGPGTRLTVT.